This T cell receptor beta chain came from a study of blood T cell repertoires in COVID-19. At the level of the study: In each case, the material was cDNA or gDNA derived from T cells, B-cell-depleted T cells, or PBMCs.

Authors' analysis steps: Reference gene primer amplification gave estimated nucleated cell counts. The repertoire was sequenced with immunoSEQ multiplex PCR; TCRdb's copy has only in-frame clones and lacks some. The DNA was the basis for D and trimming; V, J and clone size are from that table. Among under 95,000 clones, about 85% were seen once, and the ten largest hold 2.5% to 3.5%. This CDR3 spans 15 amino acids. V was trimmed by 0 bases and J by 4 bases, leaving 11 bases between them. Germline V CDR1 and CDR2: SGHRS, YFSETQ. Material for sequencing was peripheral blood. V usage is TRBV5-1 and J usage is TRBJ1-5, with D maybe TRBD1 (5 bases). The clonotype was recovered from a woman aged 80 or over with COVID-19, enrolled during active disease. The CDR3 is CASSLGQTVNQPQHF. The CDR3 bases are TGCGCCAGCAGCTTGGGACAGACAGTTAATCAGCCCCAGCATTTT.